This T cell receptor beta chain derives from a study of blood T cell repertoires in COVID-19. Study summary: The United States, Italy and Spain were the sources of the acute and convalescent COVID-19 samples. Sample material is recorded as cDNA or gDNA derived from T cells, B-cell-depleted T cells, or PBMCs.

J gave up 9 bases and V 5 bases, and 7 bases lay outside the gene matches. This CDR3 region has 14 residues. Germline CDR1 reads SGHRS; CDR2 reads YFSETQ. In its sample, this clone was seen once. Original processing methods: Amplification of reference gene primers was used by the study to estimate nucleated cell counts. Method: immunoSEQ multiplex PCR; TCRdb's copy keeps in-frame clones and lacks some. The DNA was the basis for D and trimming; V, J and clone size are from that table. The sample shows 140,000 to 150,000 clones, 85% to 90% of them seen only once. The TCR was taken from a woman aged 55-70 years with active COVID-19. The material sequenced was peripheral blood. The chain uses TRBV5-1 and TRBJ2-1, with 11 bases lining up with TRBD1. The CDR3 here is CASSSGQGASEQFF. CDR3 sequence (DNA): TGCGCCAGCAGTTCCGGACAGGGGGCCTCTGAGCAGTTCTTC. Drawing the rest from reference TRBV5-1 and TRBJ2-1, the complete variable domain is KAGVTQTPRYLIKTRGQQVTLSCSPISGHRSVSWYQQTPGQGLQFLFEYFSETQRNKGNFPGRFSGRQFSNSRSEMNVSTLELGDSALYLCASSSGQGASEQFFGPGTRLTVL.